This TCR beta chain was recorded in a study of tissue T cells after allogeneic stem cell transplantation. Study-wide findings and caveats: Anatomically similar tissues had similar TCR repertoires within each patient. In patients and mice, blood and spleen missed much of tissue repertoire. This small cohort was clinically heterogeneous, and sampling depth was a limitation.

Germline V gene sequence: CDR1 SNHLY, CDR2 FYNGKV (reference sequence). The CDR3 totals 14 residues. V dropped 2 bases and J dropped 2 bases, with 6 bases sitting between them. This clone was seen a single time. Its cognate antigen is unknown. All gene names here are mouse names. The read gets to within 1 residue of the CDR3 end, and the germline J gene fills in the rest. TCRdb's copy holds only in-frame clones and misses some; the assay was immunoSEQ multiplex PCR. The sample includes 40,000 to 50,000 clones, around 66% of them seen just once. The chain links TRBV3 to TRBJ2-2, with D maybe TRBD1 (6 bases). This TCR was sampled from a pool of C57BL/6 mice in good health. Specimen: sorted cells pooled from one or two spleens. The part of the CDR3 DNA that was read is TGTGCCAGCAGCTTAAGGGGGAACACCGGGCAGCTCTAC. It yields the protein CASSLRGNTGQLY. The full CDR3 reads CASSLRGNTGQLYF.